These 14 T cell receptor beta chains were all obtained from the same sample, sequenced in a study of regulatory T cells in long-lasting Graves disease (dated by TCRdb to the early 2020s). The library was prepared using multiplex PCR. Sequencing was carried out with an Illumina HiSeq 4000. To build TCR beta libraries, CDR3 regions were amplified by Arm-PCR using iRepertoire HTBI primers. The public reads were run again by TCRdb, first through fastp at Q25 and then through MiXCR, and only productive beta chains were kept. Under each unique CDR3 protein, matching rows form one entry showing the most common genes and DNA. The sample table shows about 540,000 distinct CDR3 sequences, and less than 15% are seen once. The top ten constitute roughly 10% of the sample. Taken with the paper, the label for time point translates to: newly diagnosed GD, antithyroid drugs for less than 3 months. RNA was extracted from PBMCs in TRIzol for both TCR sequencing and RNA sequencing.

The same sample was also studied in work on T cells in Graves' hyperthyroidism and ophthalmopathy.

The material sequenced was peripheral blood mononuclear cells (PBMCs), taken at new diagnosis, from a patient treated with antithyroid drugs. The origin of the receptors is a man under 40 with Graves disease. Donor details come from another sample of the same person, matched by shared clones.

A note on this clonotype: A much larger clone is a single base away; this may be a read error. The rearrangement links TRBV5-1 to TRBJ2-1; TRBD2 matches 7 bases. V shed 1 base and J 10 bases; nucleotides not matched to a gene: 5. CDR1 and CDR2 from the germline V gene are SGHRS and YFSETQ. The CDR3 consists of 13 residues. The CDR3 region is CASSLWGDYEQFF. As DNA, the CDR3 is TGCGCCAGCAGCTTGTGGGGGGACTACGAGCAGTTCTTC.

The J gene is TRBJ1-4, the V gene TRBV25-1; D not certain. Germline assignment: CDR1 MGHDK and CDR2 SYGVNS. The ends were cut back, 3 bases at V and 5 bases at J, with 13 bases in the middle. The CDR3 totals 15 residues. CDR3 sequence reads: CASSENGWLNEKLFF. The CDR3 DNA reads TGTGCCAGCAGTGAGAACGGCTGGCTGAATGAAAAACTGTTTTTT.

This clonotype was counted at least ten times. The chain combines TRBV28 with TRBJ2-5; D is undetermined. The germline gives CDR1 MDHEN, CDR2 SYDVKM. V lost 6 bases to trimming and J lost 4 bases, with 9 bases between them. The CDR3 is 12 amino acids. DNA for the CDR3: TGTGCCAGCAGCCCGCACAGAGAGACCCAGTACTTC. Translating gives CASSPHRETQYF. Complete variable domain (other parts from reference TRBV28 and TRBJ2-5): DVKVTQSSRYLVKRTGEKVFLECVQDMDHENMFWYRQDPGLGLRLIYFSYDVKMKEKGDIPEGYSVSREKKERFSLILESASTNQTSMYLCASSPHRETQYFGPGTRLLVL.

This clonotype occurred once. With a much larger clone just one base away, this may be a read error. The chain carries TRBV19 and TRBJ1-4; D not certain. From germline, CDR1 is LNHDA and CDR2 SQIVND (reference sequence). The CDR3 covers 14 residues. V was cut by 5 bases and J by 5 bases, with 12 bases left in between. The CDR3 bases are TGTGCCAGTAGTTTGCTTACGCGGAATGAAAAACTGTTTTTT. Translation: CASSLLTRNEKLFF.

The chain combines TRBV7-9 with TRBJ2-5, with TRBD1 matching over 9 bases. Unmatched junction bases numbered 13, after V lost 5 bases and J lost 3 bases. This CDR3 contains 17 residues. Germline CDR1 and CDR2: SEHNR and FQNEAQ (reference sequence). The chain's CDR3 is CASSSLVPDRGKETQYF. The CDR3 region has the DNA TGTGCCAGCAGCAGCTTAGTACCGGACAGGGGCAAAGAGACCCAGTACTTC.

This clonotype was seen ten or more times. The gene calls are TRBV13 and TRBJ1-4; D unclear. Germline V gives CDR1 PRHDT, CDR2 FYEKMQ (reference sequence). This CDR3 region has 14 residues. V was shortened by 3 bases and J by 3 bases, with 8 bases between the two germline ends. Written as DNA, the CDR3 is TGTGCCAGCAGCTTTGGAAGCCCTAATGAAAAACTGTTTTTT. This encodes CASSFGSPNEKLFF.

As to this clonotype: One end of the junction fails to match germline, which may point to a read error. The chain employs TRBV2 and TRBJ2-1, with 9 nucleotides matching TRBD2. The CDR3 contains 16 residues. Germline V gives CDR1 SNHLY, CDR2 FYNNEI. CDR3 sequence: CASSHPTSGYYNEQLF. In nucleotides, the CDR3 is TGTGCCAGCAGTCACCCTACTAGCGGGTATTACAATGAGCAGCTCTTC.

This clonotype was picked up many times. The chain carries TRBV15 and TRBJ2-3; maybe TRBD2 (5 bases). With the DNA end fitting TRBJ2-7 better, the J assignment may be wrong. CDR1 is LNHNV, CDR2 YYDKDF, per germline (reference sequence). This CDR3 contains 15 residues. CDR3 nucleotides: TGTGCCACCAGCAGAGATCCTGGGAGCATCTTCGAGCAGTACTTC. Translating it yields CATSRDPGSIFEQYF.

V usage is TRBV28 and J usage is TRBJ2-7; D possibly matches TRBD1 or TRBD2 (5 bases each). Germline CDR1 MDHEN, CDR2 SYDVKM. The CDR3 loop spans 13 amino acids. Trimming took off 10 bases at V and 4 bases at J, with 17 bases between the two ends. The CDR3 coding sequence is TGTGCCACCGGGGCAGTCCTTGTTTACGAGCAGTACTTC. Residues: CATGAVLVYEQYF.

The chain combines TRBV19 with TRBJ2-2; D may be TRBD2 (6 bases). V gave up 3 bases and J gave up 4 bases, with 12 bases separating them. The CDR3 runs 15 residues. Germline CDR1 and CDR2: LNHDA and SQIVND (reference sequence). CDR3 in DNA: TGTGCCAGTAGTATGGGCGGGGCGGGCACCGGGGAGCTGTTTTTT. Translation gives CASSMGGAGTGELFF. Based on the CDR3 plus reference TRBV19 and TRBJ2-2, the full variable domain is DGGITQSPKYLFRKEGQNVTLSCEQNLNHDAMYWYRQDPGQGLRLIYYSQIVNDFQKGDIAEGYSVSREKKESFPLTVTSAQKNPTAFYLCASSMGGAGTGELFFGEGSRLTVL.

This clonotype was picked up a small number of times. The J gene is TRBJ2-3, the V gene TRBV7-2; D perhaps matches TRBD1 (5 bases). This CDR3 region has 15 residues. CDR1 SGHTA and CDR2 FQGNSA come from the germline V gene. The V and J ends lost 5 bases and 4 bases respectively, with 16 bases between them. Written as DNA, the CDR3 is TGTGCCAGCAGCCCCCAGCGTGGGGCGGCAGATACGCAGTATTTT. Protein sequence: CASSPQRGAADTQYF.

The chain is built from TRBV29-1 and TRBJ2-2, with 12 bases lining up with TRBD2. The V segment lost 6 bases and the J segment 7 bases; nucleotides outside the gene matches: 6. The CDR3 extends over 14 amino acids. Per the germline V gene, CDR1 is SQVTM and CDR2 is ANQGSEA. This chain's CDR3 is CSVRTSGMNGELFF. CDR3 bases: TGCAGCGTAAGGACTAGCGGGATGAACGGGGAGCTGTTTTTT.

This clonotype was seen only a few times. The rearrangement joins TRBV3-1 to TRBJ2-7; D assignment may be TRBD1 or TRBD2 (5 bases each). CDR3 length: 13 residues. V lost 5 bases and J lost 1, with 9 bases in between. Germline-derived CDR1 and CDR2 are LGHDT and YNNKEL (reference sequence). The CDR3, as DNA: TGTGCCAGCAGCAGGGACGTATCCTACGAGCAGTACTTC. Residues: CASSRDVSYEQYF.

Turning to this clonotype: Since a much larger clone is just one base distant, this may be a read error. The chain carries TRBV6-9 and TRBJ2-1; D gene unclear. The CDR3 extends over 15 amino acids. Germline-derived CDR1 and CDR2 are MNHGY and SVAAGI. CDR3 protein: CASSSASSSYSEQFF. In DNA form, the CDR3 reads TGTGCCAGCAGTTCCGCTAGTTCCTCCTACAGTGAGCAGTTCTTC.